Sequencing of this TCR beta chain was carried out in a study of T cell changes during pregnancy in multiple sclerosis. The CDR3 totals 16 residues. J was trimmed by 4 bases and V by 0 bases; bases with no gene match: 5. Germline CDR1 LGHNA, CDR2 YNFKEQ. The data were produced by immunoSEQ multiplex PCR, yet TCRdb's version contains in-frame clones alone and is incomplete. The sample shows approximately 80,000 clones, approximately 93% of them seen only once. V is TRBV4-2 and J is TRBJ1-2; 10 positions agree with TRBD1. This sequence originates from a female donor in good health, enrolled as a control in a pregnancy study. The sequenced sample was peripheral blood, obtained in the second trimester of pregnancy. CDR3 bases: TGTGCCAGCAGCCAAGAGGGACAGGGGTCCGCCTATGGCTACACCTTC. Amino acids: CASSQEGQGSAYGYTF.